This entry is about one TCR beta chain. This sample was included in a study of blood T cell repertoires in COVID-19. Study as a whole: The United States, Italy and Spain were the sources of the acute and convalescent COVID-19 samples. PBMCs, B-cell-depleted T cells, or T cells provided the cDNA or gDNA that made up the material.

As originally analysed: Estimation of nucleated cell counts relied on the amplification of reference gene primers. Generated by immunoSEQ multiplex PCR, the TCRdb table keeps only in-frame clones and is missing some. That table furnishes V, J and clone size, whereas the DNA furnished D and trimming. The table lists about 200,000 clones, about 88% of them singletons, with approximately 5% in the top ten. The germline V and J ends were trimmed by 5 bases and 3 bases, with 11 bases remaining between them. The CDR3 extends over 15 amino acids. The germline CDR1 and CDR2 sequences are SGHTA and FQGNSA. This chain joins TRBV7-2 and TRBJ1-6; D might be TRBD1 (5 bases). The material sequenced was peripheral blood. The sequence came from a woman aged 80 or over with acute or convalescent COVID-19. The CDR3 nucleotides are TGTGCCAGCAGCAACCGACAGAGCTATAATTCACCCCTCCACTTT. Translation gives CASSNRQSYNSPLHF.